This paragraph covers one TCR beta chain sequence. Its antigen is still unknown. Trimming stripped 7 bases from V and 2 bases from J, with 11 bases between. This CDR3 has 14 residues. CDR1 is LNHDA, CDR2 SQIVND, per germline (reference sequence). The naive CD8 population came from CD45RO-negative cells selected for CCR7, without terminally differentiated effector memory CD45RA+ cells. This sample stems from a study of shared clonotypes between healthy human individuals. The test was conducted at deep level. Data came from immunoSEQ multiplex PCR; TCRdb stores just in-frame clones and leaves some out. The sample has millions of clones; about 93% are singletons. General observations from the study: Represented diversity, genetic and exposure-history alike, was limited by few donors. Non-shared clonotypes displayed generation probabilities falling below those of clonotypes present in all four donors.

Material for sequencing was naive CD8+ T cells from PBMCs. The chain links TRBV19 to TRBJ2-2; D gene uncertain. The source is a man aged 18 to 30 in good health. Some clones in this sample may be carry-over from other donors' samples. The CDR3 nucleotides read TGTGCCAGTACTCCGGACGCCAACACCGGGGAGCTGTTTTTT. Protein product: CASTPDANTGELFF. Supplemented by reference TRBV19 and TRBJ2-2, the full variable domain reads DGGITQSPKYLFRKEGQNVTLSCEQNLNHDAMYWYRQDPGQGLRLIYYSQIVNDFQKGDIAEGYSVSREKKESFPLTVTSAQKNPTAFYLCASTPDANTGELFFGEGSRLTVL.